This entry lists 20 T cell receptor beta chains sequenced from one sample in a study of cytomegalovirus exposure and HLA in healthy donors. The PCR made use of 60 Vbeta and 13 Jbeta primers. Generated by immunoSEQ multiplex PCR, the TCRdb table keeps only in-frame clones and is missing some. The data show about 140,000 clones, more than 70% seen once. The material sequenced was PBMCs. The receptors stem from a woman aged 40-49 years in good health and CMV-seronegative.

V gene TRBV5-4 combines with J gene TRBJ2-5; no firm D call. CDR3 length equals 13 residues. V lost 2 bases, J lost 9 bases, and 14 bases lay in between. Germline V CDR1 and CDR2: SGHNT, YYREEE (reference sequence). The CDR3 region has the DNA TGTGCCAGCAGCTTTTCTGGGCTACTGGCCCAGTACTTC. It specifies CASSFSGLLAQYF. The full variable domain, rest sourced from reference TRBV5-4 and TRBJ2-5, is ETGVTQSPTHLIKTRGQQVTLRCSSQSGHNTVSWYQQALGQGPQFIFQYYREEENGRGNFPPRFSGLQFPNYSSELNVNALELDDSALYLCASSFSGLLAQYFGPGTRLLVL.

The chain has TRBV2 and TRBJ2-2, with a tentative D call TRBD2 (7 bases). The CDR3 is made up of 17 amino acids. V shed 5 bases and J shed 6 bases, with 22 bases lying between them. Germline CDR1 is SNHLY and CDR2 is FYNNEI. The CDR3 region is CASSPTSGGLGAGELFF. The DNA for the CDR3 is TGTGCCAGCAGTCCGACCTCGGGGGGCCTTGGAGCCGGGGAGCTGTTTTTT.

By share of the sample, this clone is medium-sized (0.01 to 0.1%). In nucleotides, the CDR3 is TGTGCCAGCAGCTACTCATGGGCAGGTGATCAGCCCCAGCATTTT. Encoded protein: CASSYSWAGDQPQHF. The chain has TRBV7-9 and TRBJ1-5; D remains ambiguous. Germline loops: CDR1 SEHNR, CDR2 FQNEAQ (reference sequence). CDR3 length equals 15 residues. Trimming shortened V by 4 bases and J by 5 bases, and 15 bases separated the two germline ends.

This clone was seen a single time. This chain uses TRBV6-1 with TRBJ2-3, with 9 bases fitting TRBD2. V lost 5 bases and J lost 3; bases outside the gene matches: 6. Germline loops: CDR1 MNHNS, CDR2 SASEGT. This CDR3 has 15 residues. The CDR3 loop reads CASSPWTSVTDTQYF. In nucleotides, the CDR3 is TGTGCCAGCAGTCCTTGGACTAGCGTGACAGATACGCAGTATTTT.

The rearrangement joins TRBV25-1 to TRBJ2-5, with 8 bases that match TRBD2. The junction had 10 bases not matched to a gene; V was cut back by 0 bases and J by 4 bases. This CDR3 contains 17 residues. Germline V CDR1 and CDR2: MGHDK, SYGVNS. CDR3: CASSEYYGGRMRETQYF. CDR3 DNA sequence: TGTGCCAGCAGTGAATATTACGGCGGGAGGATGAGAGAGACCCAGTACTTC.

This clone showed up just once. This rearrangement joins TRBV29-1 to TRBJ2-5, with D perhaps matching TRBD2 (5 bases). The CDR3 is 12 amino acids. With 4 bases removed from V and 5 bases from J, the gap between germline ends came to 11 bases. The V gene's germline CDR1 is SQVTM and CDR2 ANQGSEA. DNA of the CDR3: TGCAGCGTTGTTGAGGGTGGGGAGACCCAGTACTTC. Its translation: CSVVEGGETQYF.

The rearrangement uses TRBV6-1 and TRBJ2-3; possibly TRBD1 for D (5 bases). This CDR3 has 15 amino acids. Trimming removed 2 bases at V and 1 base at J, with 10 bases between. The germline gives CDR1 MNHNS, CDR2 SASEGT. The CDR3 DNA reads as TGTGCCAGCAGTGAACCGACAGTAGGCACAGATACGCAGTATTTT. Amino acids: CASSEPTVGTDTQYF.

The chain combines TRBV19 with TRBJ2-1; D is perhaps TRBD1 (6 bases). V gave up 6 bases and J gave up 1 base, with 7 bases separating them. The CDR3 spans 13 residues. Per the germline V gene, CDR1 is LNHDA and CDR2 is SQIVND (reference sequence). As DNA, the CDR3 is TGTGCCAGTAGGAGGGGGTCCTACAATGAGCAGTTCTTC. Its protein product is CASRRGSYNEQFF.

The V gene is TRBV28, the J gene TRBJ2-7, with D possibly being TRBD1 (6 bases). The CDR3 runs 14 residues. V gave up 3 bases and J gave up 0 bases, with 9 bases separating them. Per the germline V gene, CDR1 is MDHEN and CDR2 is SYDVKM. The CDR3 is CASSFEGDSYEQYF. CDR3 bases: TGTGCCAGCAGTTTTGAGGGGGACTCCTACGAGCAGTACTTC.

CDR3 in amino acids: CASSKDRGVYEQYF. In DNA form, the CDR3 reads TGCGCCAGCAGTAAGGACAGGGGGGTCTACGAGCAGTACTTC. The chain uses TRBV10-1 and TRBJ2-7; 10 nucleotides align to TRBD1. The CDR3 loop spans 14 amino acids. After removal of 5 bases from V and 3 bases from J, the junction contained 4 bases not matched to a gene. The V gene's germline CDR1 is WNHNN and CDR2 SYGVQD (reference sequence).

This chain links TRBV5-4 with TRBJ1-2; 7 nucleotides line up with TRBD1. J lost 7 bases, V lost 5 bases, and 11 bases had no gene match. This CDR3 is built from 14 residues. CDR1 is SGHNT and CDR2 is YYREEE in the germline V gene (reference sequence). CDR3 sequence reads: CASRPGEGASGYTF. The CDR3 DNA is TGTGCCAGCAGGCCCGGCGAGGGGGCCAGTGGCTACACCTTC.

The chain employs TRBV11-2 and TRBJ2-7; unclear D gene. V lost 4 bases and J 1 base, leaving 14 bases between the germline ends. CDR1 SGHAT and CDR2 FQNNGV come from the germline V gene. The CDR3 is made up of 15 amino acids. The CDR3 DNA is TGTGCCAGCAGCTCATCCCTACAGAATTCCTACGAGCAGTACTTC. It translates to CASSSSLQNSYEQYF.

The V and J genes are TRBV18 and TRBJ2-7; 9 positions match TRBD1. Germline CDR1 is KGHSH and CDR2 is LQKENI. V lost 4 bases to trimming and J lost 3 bases; unmatched junction nucleotides: 4. The CDR3 runs 14 residues. The CDR3 here is CASSRDRVIYEQYF. The CDR3 region has the DNA TGTGCCAGCTCACGGGACAGGGTTATCTACGAGCAGTACTTC.

This clone was seen only a few times. This chain joins TRBV7-9 and TRBJ1-1, with 8 positions matching TRBD1. CDR3 length equals 18 residues. The V gene end was trimmed by 5 bases and the J gene end by 0 bases; junction bases not matched to a gene: 14. In germline, CDR1 is SEHNR, CDR2 FQNEAQ (reference sequence). The chain's CDR3 is CASSHPPRTGSMNTEAFF. The CDR3 DNA is TGTGCCAGCAGCCACCCCCCCCGGACAGGGTCTATGAACACTGAAGCTTTCTTT.

This rearrangement joins TRBV6-5 to TRBJ2-5, with 8 positions matching TRBD2. The J call may be wrong; the DNA end is better matched by TRBJ2-7. CDR1 MNHEY and CDR2 SVGAGI come from the germline V gene. CDR3 length: 16 residues. The CDR3 DNA is TGTGCCAGCAGTTACTCTATGCGGGGGGACTCCTACGAGCAGTACTTC. It is translated as CASSYSMRGDSYEQYF.

V is TRBV6-5 and J is TRBJ1-2; D gene ambiguous. Trimming shortened V by 6 bases and J by 1 base, and 9 bases separated the two germline ends. Germline assignment: CDR1 MNHEY and CDR2 SVGAGI. This CDR3 contains 13 residues. For the CDR3, the DNA is TGTGCCAGCAGGTCCCAGGTTAACTATGGCTACACCTTC. Its translation: CASRSQVNYGYTF.

This rearrangement joins TRBV27 to TRBJ1-2, with 7 bases lining up with TRBD1. Per the germline V gene, CDR1 is MNHEY and CDR2 is SMNVEV (reference sequence). The length of the CDR3 is 14 residues. V dropped 2 bases and J dropped 8; count of bases not matched to a gene: 8. The CDR3 loop reads CASSLGYRGGGYTF. The CDR3, as DNA: TGTGCCAGCAGTTTAGGTTACAGGGGTGGAGGCTACACCTTC.

This chain joins TRBV5-4 and TRBJ2-7, with a weak D call TRBD2 (5 bases). Trimming removed 3 bases from V and 5 bases from J, with 18 bases in between. Germline CDR1 is SGHNT and CDR2 is YYREEE (reference sequence). This CDR3 region has 15 residues. The CDR3 bases are TGTGCCAGCAGCTCAGGACTCCTTTTTAACGACGAGCAGTACTTC. Protein product: CASSSGLLFNDEQYF.

V gene TRBV14 combines with J gene TRBJ2-5; TRBD1 might be the D (6 bases). CDR3 length: 15 residues. Trimming took 1 base from V and 2 from J, leaving 11 bases between them. Germline lookup yields CDR1 SGHDN and CDR2 FVKESK. This chain's CDR3 is CASSQGDITQETQYF. The CDR3 DNA reads as TGTGCCAGCAGCCAAGGGGACATAACTCAAGAGACCCAGTACTTC.

The CDR3 protein is CAWMSGGLGETQYF. Here the CDR3 DNA reads TGTGCCTGGATGTCAGGGGGTTTGGGTGAGACCCAGTACTTC. The chain uses TRBV30 and TRBJ2-5, with 7 bases identical to TRBD1. CDR3 length equals 14 residues. V lost 4 bases to trimming and J lost 5 bases; unmatched junction nucleotides: 10. Looked up from germline, CDR1 is GTSNPN and CDR2 is SVGIG (reference sequence).